One sample yielded the 8 T cell receptor beta chains listed below, sequenced in a study of cytomegalovirus exposure and HLA in healthy donors. PCR used 60 Vbeta primers and 13 Jbeta primers. Repertoires were generated with immunoSEQ multiplex PCR, while TCRdb's copy carries only in-frame clones and drops some. The sample lists around 150,000 clones, 75% to 80% occurring once. The sequenced sample was PBMCs. The receptors shown here come from a woman younger than 45 in good health and CMV-seronegative.

This chain connects TRBV2 to TRBJ1-5; maybe TRBD1 (5 bases). V gave up 5 bases and J gave up 3 bases, with 11 bases separating them. The CDR3 has 14 amino acids. Germline-derived CDR1 and CDR2 are SNHLY and FYNNEI. This CDR3 reads CASSQDSNNQPQHF. The DNA of the CDR3 is TGTGCCAGCAGTCAAGACAGCAACAATCAGCCCCAGCATTTT.

The chain combines TRBV6-5 with TRBJ1-1; a possible D gene is TRBD1 (5 bases). Looked up from germline, CDR1 is MNHEY and CDR2 is SVGAGI. This CDR3 contains 14 residues. Deletions cut 4 bases from V and 2 bases from J, with 11 bases between. The CDR3 sequence: CASSSPGGNTEAFF. For the CDR3, the DNA is TGTGCCAGCAGTTCGCCGGGGGGAAACACTGAAGCTTTCTTT.

This chain joins TRBV6-1 and TRBJ1-6, with 7 bases lining up with TRBD1. V shed 7 bases, J shed 8 bases, and the junction held 8 bases outside the gene matches. The CDR3 consists of 14 residues. From germline, CDR1 is MNHNS and CDR2 SASEGT. The CDR3 DNA follows: TGTGCCAGCAACGACGACAGGGAATATTCACCCCTCCACTTT. It translates to CASNDDREYSPLHF.

This chain links TRBV27 with TRBJ2-1; 9 bases match TRBD2. The CDR3 length is 13 residues. The germline gives CDR1 MNHEY, CDR2 SMNVEV (reference sequence). J gave up 15 bases and V 1 base, and 7 bases lay outside the gene matches. CDR3 loop: CASSLFCPSGTFF. CDR3 in DNA: TGTGCCAGCAGTTTATTTTGCCCTAGCGGGACGTTCTTC.

The chain recombines TRBV4-1 with TRBJ1-6; perhaps TRBD1 as D (6 bases). Germline V gives CDR1 MGHRA, CDR2 YSYEKL. Trimming shortened V by 4 bases and J by 6 bases, and 13 bases separated the two germline ends. The CDR3 contains 15 residues. The CDR3 region is CASSRTQGLNSPLHF. The CDR3 bases are TGCGCCAGCAGCCGGACGCAGGGGCTTAATTCACCCCTCCACTTT.

This chain links TRBV6-1 with TRBJ2-5; the match to TRBD1 covers 8 bases. The germline gives CDR1 MNHNS, CDR2 SASEGT. This CDR3 spans 15 amino acids. The V segment lost 2 bases and the J segment 3 bases; nucleotides outside the gene matches: 5. This CDR3 is CASSEWDRRKETQYF. The CDR3 nucleotides read TGTGCCAGCAGTGAATGGGACAGGAGAAAAGAGACCCAGTACTTC.

V usage is TRBV27 and J usage is TRBJ1-2; D may be TRBD1 (5 bases). Trimming shortened V by 3 bases and J by 7 bases, and 12 bases separated the two germline ends. Per germline, CDR1 MNHEY and CDR2 SMNVEV (reference sequence). The CDR3 is made up of 13 amino acids. CDR3: CASSFGQGGGYTF. The CDR3 DNA sequence: TGTGCCAGCAGTTTTGGTCAGGGTGGTGGCTACACCTTC.

The V and J genes are TRBV5-1 and TRBJ1-1; 7 positions match TRBD1. The V and J ends lost 4 bases and 0 bases, in that order; junction bases with no gene match: 3. From germline, CDR1 is SGHRS and CDR2 YFSETQ. This CDR3 contains 14 residues. CDR3 coding DNA: TGCGCCAGCAGCAAGACAGGGATGAACACTGAAGCTTTCTTT. Translating gives CASSKTGMNTEAFF. The variable domain in full, completed from reference TRBV5-1 and TRBJ1-1, reads KAGVTQTPRYLIKTRGQQVTLSCSPISGHRSVSWYQQTPGQGLQFLFEYFSETQRNKGNFPGRFSGRQFSNSRSEMNVSTLELGDSALYLCASSKTGMNTEAFFGQGTRLTVV.